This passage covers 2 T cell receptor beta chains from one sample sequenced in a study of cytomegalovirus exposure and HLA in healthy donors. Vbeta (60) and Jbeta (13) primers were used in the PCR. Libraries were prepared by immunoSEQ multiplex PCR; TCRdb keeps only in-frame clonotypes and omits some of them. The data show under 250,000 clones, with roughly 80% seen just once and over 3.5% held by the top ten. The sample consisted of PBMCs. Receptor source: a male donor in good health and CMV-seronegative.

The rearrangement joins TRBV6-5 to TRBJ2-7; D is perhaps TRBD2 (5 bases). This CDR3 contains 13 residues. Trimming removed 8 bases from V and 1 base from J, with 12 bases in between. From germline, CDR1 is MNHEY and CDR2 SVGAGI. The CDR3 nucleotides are TGTGCCAGCCGGAGGACGGATTCCTACGAGCAGTACTTC. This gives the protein CASRRTDSYEQYF.

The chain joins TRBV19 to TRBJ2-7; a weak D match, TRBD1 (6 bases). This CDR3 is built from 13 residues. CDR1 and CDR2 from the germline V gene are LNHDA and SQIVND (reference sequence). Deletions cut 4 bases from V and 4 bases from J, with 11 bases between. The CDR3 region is CASSTGTGYEQYF. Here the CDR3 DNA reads TGTGCCAGTAGTACGGGAACAGGGTACGAGCAGTACTTC.